One and the same sample provided the 14 T cell receptor beta chains below, sequenced in a study of vaccination and CD4 T cells after COVID-19. These TCRs' antigens remain unknown. Once obtained from cultured CD4+ T cells, the DNA was sequenced using the Oncomine TCR Beta short-read assay. One entry per CDR3 protein results from TCRdb running MiXCR on the PCR reads. The data hold 9,300 or so distinct CDR3 sequences, with around half observed a single time. Treatment given: 10-day PBMC culture with coronavirus spike peptide pools or control peptides (ViraFEST assay). From the unexposed donor, CD4+ T cells were collected ahead of the COVID-19 pandemic (2011-2018). The sequenced sample was CD4+ T cells from blood, cultured in vitro. These TCRs come from a human donor in good health.

This clonotype showed up just a few times. The chain combines TRBV6-1 with TRBJ2-3, with 8 positions matching TRBD2. The V gene's germline CDR1 is MNHNS and CDR2 SASEGT. J was trimmed by 4 bases and V by 7 bases; bases with no gene match: 13. The CDR3 sequence is 16 residues long. This CDR3 is CASKPIGAGVADTQYF. The CDR3, as DNA: TGTGCCAGCAAACCAATAGGAGCGGGAGTCGCAGATACGCAGTATTTT.

Here the CDR3 DNA reads TGTGCCTGGAGTGTGGCGGGGGTGAACACTGAAGCTTTCTTT. This translates into CAWSVAGVNTEAFF. The chain employs TRBV30 and TRBJ1-1; TRBD1 might be the D (5 bases). V lost 0 bases, J lost 0 bases, and 8 bases lay in between. Looked up from germline, CDR1 is GTSNPN and CDR2 is SVGIG (reference sequence). The CDR3 is 14 amino acids.

Points on this clonotype: Mismatch with germline at one junction end may stem from a read error. The chain joins TRBV19 to TRBJ2-7; D is unclear. Germline V gene data show CDR1 as LNHDA and CDR2 as SQIVND (reference sequence). The CDR3 has 13 residues. This CDR3 is CASSLESTYEQYF. The DNA for the CDR3 is TGTGCCAGTAGTTTAGAGTCCACCTACGAGCAGTACTTC.

V gene TRBV25-1 combines with J gene TRBJ2-3, with 8 positions matching TRBD2. This CDR3 has 16 residues. Trimming removed 1 base from V and 4 bases from J; junction bases left unmatched: 7. CDR1 and CDR2 from the germline V gene are MGHDK and SYGVNS. Here the CDR3 DNA reads TGTGCCAGCAGTGAATTTGGGGGGACTAGTTCAGATACGCAGTATTTT. Its translation is CASSEFGGTSSDTQYF. The complete variable domain, with remaining parts taken from reference TRBV25-1 and TRBJ2-3, reads EADIYQTPRYLVIGTGKKITLECSQTMGHDKMYWYQQDPGMELHLIHYSYGVNSTEKGDLSSESTVSRIRTEHFPLTLESARPSHTSQYLCASSEFGGTSSDTQYFGPGTRLTVL.

This clonotype was picked up a small number of times. This sequence joins TRBV7-9 and TRBJ2-1; D is undetermined. V was trimmed by 5 bases and J by 9 bases, leaving 11 bases between them. This CDR3 has 12 residues. Germline V gene data show CDR1 as SEHNR and CDR2 as FQNEAQ (reference sequence). The CDR3 loop is CASSLVRIEQFF. The CDR3 DNA follows: TGTGCCAGCAGCCTCGTCCGGATTGAGCAGTTCTTC.

The chain couples TRBV19 to TRBJ1-4, with 8 nucleotides matching TRBD1. This CDR3 region has 15 residues. The germline V gene encodes CDR1 LNHDA and CDR2 SQIVND (reference sequence). J was trimmed by 10 bases and V by 7 bases; bases with no gene match: 14. In nucleotides, the CDR3 is TGTGCCAGTACCACCGGGACAGGAGGGCCTGCAAAACTGTTTTTT. It codes for CASTTGTGGPAKLFF.

The V call is TRBV6-1, the J call TRBJ2-1; D gene ambiguous. V was shortened by 7 bases and J by 0 bases, with 13 bases between the two germline ends. The CDR3 covers 15 residues. Germline V lookup: CDR1 MNHNS, CDR2 SASEGT. The CDR3 coding sequence is TGTGCCAGCAACTCAGACAAGAGCTCCTACAATGAGCAGTTCTTC. Protein product: CASNSDKSSYNEQFF.

This CDR3 reads CASQGPNYGYTF. The CDR3 DNA is TGTGCCAGTCAGGGTCCAAACTATGGCTACACCTTC. The chain uses TRBV19 and TRBJ1-2; TRBD1 is a possible D gene (5 bases). The CDR3 is 12 amino acids. Germline CDR1 LNHDA, CDR2 SQIVND (reference sequence). Trimming left V 8 bases short and J 2 bases short, with 9 bases between.

The V call is TRBV4-1, the J call TRBJ1-2, with D possibly matching TRBD1 (5 bases). The CDR3 totals 17 residues. V was pared by 1 base and J by 5 bases, with 20 bases between. The germline gives CDR1 MGHRA, CDR2 YSYEKL. CDR3 protein: CASSQVVAGNSRYGYTF. CDR3 DNA sequence: TGCGCCAGCAGCCAAGTCGTGGCAGGGAATTCTCGGTATGGCTACACCTTC.

The rearrangement joins TRBV20-1 to TRBJ1-6, with 7 bases aligning to TRBD1. The CDR3 sequence is 15 residues long. Germline assignment: CDR1 DFQATT and CDR2 SNEGSKA (reference sequence). Unmatched junction bases numbered 11, after V lost 2 bases and J lost 10 bases. The CDR3 region is CSARPLTGTISPLHF. CDR3 bases: TGCAGTGCTAGACCCTTGACAGGGACCATATCACCCCTCCACTTT.

This clonotype occurred a few times. This chain links TRBV2 with TRBJ1-2; 10 bases are a match to TRBD1. J gave up 8 bases and V 6 bases, and 9 bases lay outside the gene matches. Germline CDR1 reads SNHLY; CDR2 reads FYNNEI. This CDR3 is built from 14 residues. In DNA form, the CDR3 reads TGTGCCAGCAGCGACAGGGGGCGGGGTGTGGGCTACACCTTC. Encoded protein: CASSDRGRGVGYTF.

The rearrangement links TRBV7-2 to TRBJ1-2, with D perhaps matching TRBD1 (5 bases). The CDR3 length is 15 residues. CDR1 SGHTA and CDR2 FQGNSA come from the germline V gene. V lost 2 bases, J lost 7 bases, and 17 bases lay in between. Written as DNA, the CDR3 is TGTGCCAGCAGCTTACTACAGGAGGATGGGAGTGGCTACACCTTC. Translated: CASSLLQEDGSGYTF.

In its sample, this clonotype was seen a few times. The V call is TRBV6-1, the J call TRBJ2-5; no reliable D call. The germline V gene encodes CDR1 MNHNS and CDR2 SASEGT. CDR3 length equals 15 residues. V was cut by 6 bases and J by 0 bases, with 14 bases left in between. Here the CDR3 reads CASRAQATYQETQYF. CDR3 coding DNA: TGTGCCAGCAGGGCCCAAGCGACCTACCAAGAGACCCAGTACTTC.

This clonotype appeared once. The chain couples TRBV20-1 to TRBJ2-4; D not certain. This CDR3 comprises 18 residues. The V end lost 6 bases, the J end lost 4 bases, and 28 bases lay between the germline ends. CDR1 and CDR2 (germline): DFQATT, SNEGSKA (reference sequence). CDR3 DNA: TGCAGTGCCAACCCCTTTATCTTTAATGGGCGGCGAAAAAACATTCAGTACTTC. Amino acids: CSANPFIFNGRRKNIQYF.